These 16 T cell receptor beta chains originate from one sample sequenced in a study of blood T cell repertoires in COVID-19. The repertoire was sequenced with immunoSEQ multiplex PCR; TCRdb's copy has only in-frame clones and lacks some. This sample carries tens of thousands of clones, approximately 78% of them seen once, and the ten largest clones take approximately 1.3%. The material sequenced was peripheral blood. The receptors derive from a woman aged 80 or older with acute or convalescent COVID-19.

This sequence joins TRBV4-1 and TRBJ1-5, with 8 nucleotides matching TRBD1. Germline V gene sequence: CDR1 MGHRA, CDR2 YSYEKL. The ends lost 0 bases at V and 1 base at J; junction bases unmatched: 5. The CDR3 has 17 amino acids. The CDR3 DNA reads TGCGCCAGCAGCCAAGATCTGGACAGGGCGAGCAATCAGCCCCAGCATTTT. This gives the protein CASSQDLDRASNQPQHF.

The chain joins TRBV7-8 to TRBJ1-5; TRBD1 agrees at 7 bases. J gave up 0 bases and V 5 bases, and 10 bases lay outside the gene matches. CDR1 is SGHVS and CDR2 is FQNEAQ in the germline V gene. The CDR3 contains 17 residues. CDR3 sequence (DNA): TGTGCCAGCAGCAGAGAGGGGGCCGGATATAGCAATCAGCCCCAGCATTTT. It translates to CASSREGAGYSNQPQHF.

In its sample, this clone was seen once. The rearrangement uses TRBV2 and TRBJ1-6, with D possibly being TRBD1 (5 bases). V lost 0 bases and J lost 6, with 9 bases in between. The CDR3 totals 15 residues. Germline CDR1 and CDR2: SNHLY and FYNNEI. This CDR3 reads CASSEAGQGNSPLHF. CDR3 DNA sequence: TGTGCCAGCAGTGAAGCAGGGCAGGGTAATTCACCCCTCCACTTT.

This clone was seen only once. One end of the junction does not line up with germline, which may come from a read error. The chain combines TRBV9 with TRBJ1-5; no clear D gene. The CDR3 totals 13 residues. Germline CDR1 and CDR2: SGDLS and YYNGEE. The CDR3 sequence: CVSSAAVDQPQHF. The DNA of the CDR3 is TGTGTCAGCAGCGCAGCGGTAGATCAGCCCCAGCATTTT.

The chain joins TRBV7-2 to TRBJ1-2, with 7 nucleotides matching TRBD1. CDR1 SGHTA and CDR2 FQGNSA come from the germline V gene. The J segment lost 7 bases and the V segment lost 5 bases, leaving 10 bases of the junction unmatched. The CDR3 is 14 amino acids. The CDR3 spells CASSTSQGLSGYTF. As DNA, the CDR3 is TGTGCCAGCAGCACCTCACAGGGGCTATCTGGCTACACCTTC.

The chain carries TRBV19 and TRBJ1-2; 7 bases are shared with TRBD1. CDR1 LNHDA and CDR2 SQIVND come from the germline V gene (reference sequence). The CDR3 contains 13 residues. V shed 6 bases, J shed 8 bases, and the junction held 9 bases outside the gene matches. CDR3 in amino acids: CASSETGRGGYTF. The CDR3 DNA sequence: TGTGCCAGTAGCGAGACAGGGCGAGGGGGCTACACCTTC.

This clone has more than one count but fewer than ten. The chain combines TRBV6-2 or TRBV6-3 with TRBJ1-2; D perhaps matches TRBD1 (6 bases). Trimming removed 6 bases at V and 8 bases at J, with 25 bases between. Germline-derived CDR1 and CDR2 are MNHEY and SVGEGT. The CDR3 runs to 16 residues. The CDR3 reads CASSESNRQAYVGYTF. Written as DNA, the CDR3 is TGTGCCAGCAGCGAATCCAACCGACAGGCCTATGTGGGCTACACCTTC.

In its sample, this clone was seen once. This chain uses TRBV23-1 with TRBJ2-7; D is uncertain. TRBV23-1 falls under the ORF class, with uncertain function. CDR3 size: 14 residues. V was trimmed by 0 bases and J by 3 bases, leaving 9 bases between them. The CDR3 loop is CASSQSPSSYEQYF. CDR3 DNA: TGCGCCAGCAGTCAATCCCCCTCCAGCTACGAGCAGTACTTC.

The chain is built from TRBV3-1 (or the pseudogene TRBV3-2) and TRBJ2-7; tentatively, D is TRBD1 (6 bases). V lost 4 bases and J 0 bases, leaving 10 bases between the germline ends. The length of the CDR3 is 14 residues. The germline CDR1 and CDR2 sequences are LGHDT and YNNKEL (reference sequence). The CDR3 loop reads CASSPGQFSYEQYF. The CDR3, as DNA: TGTGCCAGCAGCCCCGGACAGTTCTCCTACGAGCAGTACTTC.

The V gene is TRBV5-1, the J gene TRBJ2-2, with a tentative D call TRBD1 (6 bases). The V and J ends lost 2 bases and 3 bases respectively, with 14 bases between them. Germline loops: CDR1 SGHRS, CDR2 YFSETQ. The CDR3 has 16 residues. The CDR3 nucleotides are TGCGCCAGCAGCTTCTCTACAGGGCGAGACACCGGGGAGCTGTTTTTT. Translation: CASSFSTGRDTGELFF. The full variable domain, its missing parts supplied by reference TRBV5-1 and TRBJ2-2, is KAGVTQTPRYLIKTRGQQVTLSCSPISGHRSVSWYQQTPGQGLQFLFEYFSETQRNKGNFPGRFSGRQFSNSRSEMNVSTLELGDSALYLCASSFSTGRDTGELFFGEGSRLTVL.

V gene TRBV10-3 combines with J gene TRBJ1-2; D ambiguous. Germline-derived CDR1 and CDR2 are ENHRY and SYGVKD. The V end lost 10 bases, the J end lost 7 bases, and 19 bases lay between the germline ends. The CDR3 loop spans 13 amino acids. The CDR3 DNA reads as TGTGCCAACGCGGGCCCGGGTGAGGCTGGCTACACCTTC. Protein product: CANAGPGEAGYTF.

The chain combines TRBV19 with TRBJ1-3, with unresolved D. Germline V gene sequence: CDR1 LNHDA, CDR2 SQIVND (reference sequence). Trimming took 7 bases from V and 0 from J, leaving 10 bases between them. CDR3 length: 14 amino acids. The CDR3 sequence is CASMITGSGNTIYF. The CDR3, as DNA: TGTGCCAGTATGATCACGGGCTCTGGAAACACCATATATTTT.

The CDR3 region has the DNA TGTGCCAGCAGCCCCGGGACTAGCGGGGAATACTATACGCAGTATTTT. It translates to CASSPGTSGEYYTQYF. The chain uses TRBV5-4 and TRBJ2-3; 13 bases are shared with TRBD2. The CDR3 runs 16 residues. The junction had 9 bases not matched to a gene; V was cut back by 4 bases and J by 7 bases. CDR1 and CDR2 from the germline V gene are SGHNT and YYREEE (reference sequence).

The J gene is TRBJ2-7, the V gene TRBV2; no reliable D call. In germline, CDR1 is SNHLY, CDR2 FYNNEI. Trimming left V 11 bases short and J 0 bases short, with 14 bases between. The CDR3 sequence is 13 residues long. This CDR3 is CASKHSSSYEQYF. The CDR3 DNA reads TGTGCCTCGAAGCATTCAAGCTCCTACGAGCAGTACTTC.

V and J are TRBV7-9 and TRBJ1-1; the D is unclear. Germline CDR1 and CDR2: SEHNR and FQNEAQ (reference sequence). V was pared by 1 base and J by 10 bases, with 13 bases between. The CDR3 covers 13 residues. CDR3 protein: CASSLGQREVAFF. CDR3 bases: TGTGCCAGCAGCTTAGGCCAGCGGGAGGTAGCTTTCTTT.

The genes are TRBV7-9 and TRBJ2-3; D might be TRBD2 (5 bases). The CDR3 covers 14 residues. Germline V gives CDR1 SEHNR, CDR2 FQNEAQ (reference sequence). Trimming left V 3 bases short and J 4 bases short, with 11 bases between. CDR3 sequence: CASSFAGPSDTQYF. The CDR3 DNA sequence: TGTGCCAGCAGCTTCGCGGGCCCGTCAGATACGCAGTATTTT.